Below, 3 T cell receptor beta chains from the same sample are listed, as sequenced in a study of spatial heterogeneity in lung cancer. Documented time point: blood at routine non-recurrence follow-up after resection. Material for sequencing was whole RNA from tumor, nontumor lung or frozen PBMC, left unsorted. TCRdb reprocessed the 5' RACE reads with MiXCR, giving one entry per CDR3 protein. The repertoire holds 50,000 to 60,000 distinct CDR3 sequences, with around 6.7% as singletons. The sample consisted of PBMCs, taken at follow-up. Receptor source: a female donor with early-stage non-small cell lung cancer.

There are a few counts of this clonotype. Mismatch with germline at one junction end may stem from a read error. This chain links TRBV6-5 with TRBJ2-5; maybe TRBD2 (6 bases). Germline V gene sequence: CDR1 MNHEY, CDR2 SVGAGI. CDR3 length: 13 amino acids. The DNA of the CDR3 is TGTGCCAGCAGACCCCCGGGGGTAGAGACCCGGTACTTC. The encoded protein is CASRPPGVETRYF.

The CDR3 protein is CASTPSTETQYF. CDR3 nucleotides: TGTGCCAGCACTCCTAGCACAGAGACCCAGTACTTC. V gene TRBV7-9 combines with J gene TRBJ2-5; perhaps TRBD2 as D (5 bases). Trimming took off 7 bases at V and 4 bases at J, with 10 bases between the two ends. The germline CDR1 and CDR2 sequences are SEHNR and FQNEAQ (reference sequence). CDR3 size: 12 residues.

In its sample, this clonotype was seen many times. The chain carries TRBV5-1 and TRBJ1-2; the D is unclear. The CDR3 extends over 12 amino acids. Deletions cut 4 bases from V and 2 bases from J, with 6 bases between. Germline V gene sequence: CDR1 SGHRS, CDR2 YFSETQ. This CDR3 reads CASSGGNYGYTF. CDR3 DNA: TGCGCCAGCAGCGGTGGGAACTATGGCTACACCTTC.